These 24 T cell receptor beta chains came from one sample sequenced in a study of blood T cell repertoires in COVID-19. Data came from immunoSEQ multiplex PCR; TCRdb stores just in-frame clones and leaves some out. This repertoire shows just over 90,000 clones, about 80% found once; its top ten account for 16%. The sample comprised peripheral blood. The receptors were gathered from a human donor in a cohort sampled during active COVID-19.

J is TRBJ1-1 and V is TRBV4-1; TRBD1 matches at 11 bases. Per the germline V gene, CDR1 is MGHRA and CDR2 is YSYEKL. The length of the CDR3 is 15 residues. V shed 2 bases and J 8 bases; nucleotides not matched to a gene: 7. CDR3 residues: CASSQWTGGDAEAFF. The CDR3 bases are TGCGCCAGCAGCCAATGGACAGGGGGCGACGCAGAAGCTTTCTTT.

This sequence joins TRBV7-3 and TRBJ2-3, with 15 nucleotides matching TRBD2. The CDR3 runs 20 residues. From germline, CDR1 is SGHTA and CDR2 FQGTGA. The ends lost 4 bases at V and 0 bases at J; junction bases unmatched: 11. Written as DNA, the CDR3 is TGTGCCAGCAGCTCCCAACCTCCGGGACTAGCGGGAGGAAGCACAGATACGCAGTATTTT. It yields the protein CASSSQPPGLAGGSTDTQYF.

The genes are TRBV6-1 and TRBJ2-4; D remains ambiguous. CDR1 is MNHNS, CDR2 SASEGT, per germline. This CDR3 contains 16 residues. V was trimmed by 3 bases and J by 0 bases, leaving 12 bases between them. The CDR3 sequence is CASSDERRLAKNIQYF. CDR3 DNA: TGTGCCAGCAGTGATGAGCGCCGACTAGCCAAAAACATTCAGTACTTC.

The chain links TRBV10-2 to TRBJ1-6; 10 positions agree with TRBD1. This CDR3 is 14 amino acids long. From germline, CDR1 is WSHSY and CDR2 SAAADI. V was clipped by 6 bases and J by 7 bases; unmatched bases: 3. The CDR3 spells CASRAGQGNSPLHF. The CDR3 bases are TGCGCCAGCAGGGCGGGACAGGGGAATTCACCCCTCCACTTT.

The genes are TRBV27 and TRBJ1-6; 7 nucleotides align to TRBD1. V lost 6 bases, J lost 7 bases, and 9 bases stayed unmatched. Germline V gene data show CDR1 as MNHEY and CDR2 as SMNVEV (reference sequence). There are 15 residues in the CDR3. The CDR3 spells CASSPNDRANSPLHF. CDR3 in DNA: TGTGCCAGCAGCCCCAACGACAGGGCAAATTCACCCCTCCACTTT.

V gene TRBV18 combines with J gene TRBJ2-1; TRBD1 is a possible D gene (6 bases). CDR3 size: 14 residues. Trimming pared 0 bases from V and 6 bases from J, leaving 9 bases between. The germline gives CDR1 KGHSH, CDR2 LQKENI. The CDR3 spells CASSPPTGINEQFF. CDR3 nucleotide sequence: TGTGCCAGCTCACCACCCACAGGGATCAATGAGCAGTTCTTC.

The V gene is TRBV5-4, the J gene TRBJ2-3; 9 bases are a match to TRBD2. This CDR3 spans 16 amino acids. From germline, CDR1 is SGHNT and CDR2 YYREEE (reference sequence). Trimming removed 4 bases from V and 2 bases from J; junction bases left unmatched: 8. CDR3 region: CASSRRSSGVTDTQYF. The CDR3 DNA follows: TGTGCCAGCAGCCGTCGTTCTAGCGGGGTCACAGATACGCAGTATTTT. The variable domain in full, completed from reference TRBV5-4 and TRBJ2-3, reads ETGVTQSPTHLIKTRGQQVTLRCSSQSGHNTVSWYQQALGQGPQFIFQYYREEENGRGNFPPRFSGLQFPNYSSELNVNALELDDSALYLCASSRRSSGVTDTQYFGPGTRLTVL.

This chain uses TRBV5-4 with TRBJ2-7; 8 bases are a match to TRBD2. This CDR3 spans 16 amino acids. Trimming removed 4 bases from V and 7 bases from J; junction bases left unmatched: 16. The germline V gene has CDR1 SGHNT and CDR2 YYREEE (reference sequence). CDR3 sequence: CASSPGGISGMGEQYF. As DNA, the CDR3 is TGTGCCAGCAGCCCCGGAGGGATTAGCGGGATGGGTGAGCAGTACTTC. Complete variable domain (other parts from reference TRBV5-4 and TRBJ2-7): ETGVTQSPTHLIKTRGQQVTLRCSSQSGHNTVSWYQQALGQGPQFIFQYYREEENGRGNFPPRFSGLQFPNYSSELNVNALELDDSALYLCASSPGGISGMGEQYFGPGTRLTVT.

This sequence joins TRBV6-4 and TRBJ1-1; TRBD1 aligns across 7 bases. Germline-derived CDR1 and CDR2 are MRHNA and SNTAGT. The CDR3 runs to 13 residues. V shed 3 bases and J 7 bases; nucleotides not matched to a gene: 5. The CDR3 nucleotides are TGTGCCAGCAGTGAGTACCGGGACAGTGAAGCTTTCTTT. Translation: CASSEYRDSEAFF.

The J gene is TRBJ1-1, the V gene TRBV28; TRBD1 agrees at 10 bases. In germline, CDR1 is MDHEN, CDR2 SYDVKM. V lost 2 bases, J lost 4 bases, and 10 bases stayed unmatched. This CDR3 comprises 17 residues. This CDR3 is CASSLGDRGSRGTEAFF. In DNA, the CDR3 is TGTGCCAGCAGTTTAGGGGACAGGGGATCAAGGGGCACTGAAGCTTTCTTT.

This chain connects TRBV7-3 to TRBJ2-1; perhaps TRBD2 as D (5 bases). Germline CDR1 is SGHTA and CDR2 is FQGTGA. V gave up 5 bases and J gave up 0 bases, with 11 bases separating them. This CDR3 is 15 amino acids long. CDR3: CASSLRTASYNEQFF. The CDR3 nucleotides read TGTGCCAGCAGCCTAAGGACTGCCTCCTACAATGAGCAGTTCTTC.

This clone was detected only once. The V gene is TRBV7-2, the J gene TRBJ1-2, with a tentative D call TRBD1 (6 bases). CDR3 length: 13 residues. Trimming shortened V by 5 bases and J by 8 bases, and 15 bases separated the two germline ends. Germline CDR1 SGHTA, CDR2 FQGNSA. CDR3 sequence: CASSLGTQPGYTF. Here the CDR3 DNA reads TGTGCCAGCAGCCTAGGGACACAGCCAGGCTACACCTTC.

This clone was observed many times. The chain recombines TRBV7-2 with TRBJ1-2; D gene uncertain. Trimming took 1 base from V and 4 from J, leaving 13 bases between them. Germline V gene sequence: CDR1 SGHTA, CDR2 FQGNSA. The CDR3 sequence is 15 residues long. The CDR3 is CASSLVARPTYGYTF. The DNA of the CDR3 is TGTGCCAGCAGCTTAGTGGCTAGACCGACCTATGGCTACACCTTC.

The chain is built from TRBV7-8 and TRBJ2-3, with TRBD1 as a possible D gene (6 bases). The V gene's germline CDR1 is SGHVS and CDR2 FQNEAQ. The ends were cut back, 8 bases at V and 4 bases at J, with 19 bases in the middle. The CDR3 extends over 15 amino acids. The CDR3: CASQGWGRRADTQYF. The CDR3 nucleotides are TGTGCCAGCCAGGGGTGGGGCCGTCGCGCAGATACGCAGTATTTT.

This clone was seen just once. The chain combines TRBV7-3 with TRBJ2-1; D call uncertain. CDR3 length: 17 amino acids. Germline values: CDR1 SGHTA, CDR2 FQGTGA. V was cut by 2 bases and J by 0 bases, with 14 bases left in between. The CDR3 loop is CASSLSSTKTSYNEQFF. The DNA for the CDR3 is TGTGCCAGCAGCTTATCCTCGACAAAAACCTCCTACAATGAGCAGTTCTTC.

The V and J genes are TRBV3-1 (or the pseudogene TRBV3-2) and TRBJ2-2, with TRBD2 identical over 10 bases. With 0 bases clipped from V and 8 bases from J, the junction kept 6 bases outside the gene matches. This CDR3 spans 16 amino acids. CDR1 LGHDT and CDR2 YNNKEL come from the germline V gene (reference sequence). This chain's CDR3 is CASSQDRLAGAGELFF. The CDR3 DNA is TGTGCCAGCAGCCAAGATCGGCTAGCGGGAGCAGGGGAGCTGTTTTTT.

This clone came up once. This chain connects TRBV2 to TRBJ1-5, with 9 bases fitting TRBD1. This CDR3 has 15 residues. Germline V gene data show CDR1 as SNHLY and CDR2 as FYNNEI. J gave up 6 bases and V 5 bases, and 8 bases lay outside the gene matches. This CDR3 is CASSFTGGAVQPQHF. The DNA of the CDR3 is TGTGCCAGCAGTTTCACAGGGGGCGCGGTTCAGCCCCAGCATTTT.

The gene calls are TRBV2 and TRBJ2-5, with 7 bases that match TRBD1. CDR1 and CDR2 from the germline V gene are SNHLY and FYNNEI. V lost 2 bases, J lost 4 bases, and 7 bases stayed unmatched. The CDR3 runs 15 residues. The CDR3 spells CASSENRAGGETQYF. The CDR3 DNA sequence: TGTGCCAGCAGTGAAAATAGGGCAGGGGGAGAGACCCAGTACTTC.

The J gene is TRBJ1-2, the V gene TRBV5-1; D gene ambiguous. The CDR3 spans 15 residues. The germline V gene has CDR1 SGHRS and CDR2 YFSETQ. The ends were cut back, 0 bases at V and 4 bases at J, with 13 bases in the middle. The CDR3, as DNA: TGCGCCAGCAGCTTGGGAGACCCCAGGTTCTATGGCTACACCTTC. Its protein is CASSLGDPRFYGYTF.

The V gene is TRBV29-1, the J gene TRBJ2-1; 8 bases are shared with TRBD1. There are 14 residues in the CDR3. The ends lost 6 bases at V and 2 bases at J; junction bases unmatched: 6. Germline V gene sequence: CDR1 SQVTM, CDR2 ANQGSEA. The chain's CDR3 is CSVRQGSAYNEQFF. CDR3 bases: TGCAGCGTACGACAGGGGAGTGCCTACAATGAGCAGTTCTTC.

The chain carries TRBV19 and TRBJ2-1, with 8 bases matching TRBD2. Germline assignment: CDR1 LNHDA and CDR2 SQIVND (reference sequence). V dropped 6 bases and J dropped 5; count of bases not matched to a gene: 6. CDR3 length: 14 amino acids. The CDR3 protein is CASRPLAENNEQFF. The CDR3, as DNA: TGTGCCAGTAGACCACTAGCGGAGAACAATGAGCAGTTCTTC.

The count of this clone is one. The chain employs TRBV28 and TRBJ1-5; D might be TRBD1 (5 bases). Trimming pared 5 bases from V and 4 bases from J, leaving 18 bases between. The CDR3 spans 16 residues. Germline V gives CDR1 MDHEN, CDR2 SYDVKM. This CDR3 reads CASSPTWKGFNQPQHF. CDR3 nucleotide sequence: TGTGCCAGCAGTCCTACCTGGAAGGGGTTTAATCAGCCCCAGCATTTT.

For the CDR3, the DNA is TGTGCCAGCTCACCGGACAGAGCCCCCACCGGGGAGCTGTTTTTT. Translated: CASSPDRAPTGELFF. The J gene is TRBJ2-2, the V gene TRBV18, with a tentative D call TRBD1 (6 bases). Trimming stripped 3 bases from V and 4 bases from J, with 12 bases between. This CDR3 comprises 15 residues. In germline, CDR1 is KGHSH, CDR2 LQKENI.

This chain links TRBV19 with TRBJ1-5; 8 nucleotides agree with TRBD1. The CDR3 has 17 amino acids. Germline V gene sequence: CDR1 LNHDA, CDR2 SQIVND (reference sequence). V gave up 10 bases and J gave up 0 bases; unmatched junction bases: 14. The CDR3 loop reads CATKGGQATHSNQPQHF. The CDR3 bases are TGTGCCACGAAGGGGGGACAGGCGACGCATAGCAATCAGCCCCAGCATTTT.